This T cell receptor (beta chain) is from a study of blood T cell repertoires in COVID-19. Turning to the study itself: COVID-19 samples from acute and convalescent phases originated in the United States, Italy and Spain. From T cells, B-cell-depleted T cells, or PBMCs came the material, which was cDNA or gDNA.

As processed by the authors: Cell counts per sample came from amplifying reference gene primers. Assay used: immunoSEQ multiplex PCR; TCRdb lists only in-frame clones, some missing. V and J calls and clone size follow that table, whereas D and trimming were derived from the DNA. The data contain about 210,000 clones, 82% of them seen just once; the ten biggest clones take up approximately 12%. Germline loops: CDR1 MNHNS, CDR2 SASEGT. Germline trimming cut 1 base from V and 2 bases from J; bases unmatched to any gene: 11. The CDR3 runs to 17 residues. The sequenced sample consisted of peripheral blood. This rearrangement joins TRBV6-1 to TRBJ2-7, with 7 positions matching TRBD1. This clonotype originated in a middle-aged woman with acute or convalescent COVID-19. This CDR3 is CASSEVRLWDSAYEQYF. CDR3 sequence (DNA): TGTGCCAGCAGTGAAGTTCGTTTGTGGGACAGCGCCTACGAGCAGTACTTC.